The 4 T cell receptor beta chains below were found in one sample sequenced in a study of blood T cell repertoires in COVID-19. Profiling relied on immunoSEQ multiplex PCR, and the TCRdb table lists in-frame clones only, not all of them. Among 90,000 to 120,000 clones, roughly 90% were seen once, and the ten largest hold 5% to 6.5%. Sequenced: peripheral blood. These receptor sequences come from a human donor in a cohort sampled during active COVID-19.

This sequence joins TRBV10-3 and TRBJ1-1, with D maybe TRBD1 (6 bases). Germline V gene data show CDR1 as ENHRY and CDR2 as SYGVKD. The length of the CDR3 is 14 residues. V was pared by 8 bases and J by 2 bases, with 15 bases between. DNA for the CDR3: TGTGCCATCCACGCCGGGACACAAAACACTGAAGCTTTCTTT. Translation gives CAIHAGTQNTEAFF.

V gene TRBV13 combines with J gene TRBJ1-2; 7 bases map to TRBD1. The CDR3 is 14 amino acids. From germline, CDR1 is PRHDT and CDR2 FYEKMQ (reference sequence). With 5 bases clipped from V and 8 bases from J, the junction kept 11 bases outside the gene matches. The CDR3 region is CASSARQGFGGYTF. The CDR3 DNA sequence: TGTGCCAGCAGCGCCCGACAGGGTTTTGGGGGCTACACCTTC.

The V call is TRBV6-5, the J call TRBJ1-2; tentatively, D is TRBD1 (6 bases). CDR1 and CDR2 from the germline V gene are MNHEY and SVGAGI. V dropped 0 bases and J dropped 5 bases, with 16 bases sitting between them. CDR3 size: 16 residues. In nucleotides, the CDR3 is TGTGCCAGCAGTTACTCGTATCAGGGGCGACGATATGGCTACACCTTC. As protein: CASSYSYQGRRYGYTF.

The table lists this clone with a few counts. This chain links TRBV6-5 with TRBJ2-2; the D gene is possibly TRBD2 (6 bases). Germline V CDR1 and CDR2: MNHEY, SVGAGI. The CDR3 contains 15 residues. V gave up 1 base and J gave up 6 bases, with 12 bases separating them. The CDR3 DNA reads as TGTGCCAGCAGTTACTTCGGGGGTAACCCCGGGGAGCTGTTTTTT. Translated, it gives CASSYFGGNPGELFF.